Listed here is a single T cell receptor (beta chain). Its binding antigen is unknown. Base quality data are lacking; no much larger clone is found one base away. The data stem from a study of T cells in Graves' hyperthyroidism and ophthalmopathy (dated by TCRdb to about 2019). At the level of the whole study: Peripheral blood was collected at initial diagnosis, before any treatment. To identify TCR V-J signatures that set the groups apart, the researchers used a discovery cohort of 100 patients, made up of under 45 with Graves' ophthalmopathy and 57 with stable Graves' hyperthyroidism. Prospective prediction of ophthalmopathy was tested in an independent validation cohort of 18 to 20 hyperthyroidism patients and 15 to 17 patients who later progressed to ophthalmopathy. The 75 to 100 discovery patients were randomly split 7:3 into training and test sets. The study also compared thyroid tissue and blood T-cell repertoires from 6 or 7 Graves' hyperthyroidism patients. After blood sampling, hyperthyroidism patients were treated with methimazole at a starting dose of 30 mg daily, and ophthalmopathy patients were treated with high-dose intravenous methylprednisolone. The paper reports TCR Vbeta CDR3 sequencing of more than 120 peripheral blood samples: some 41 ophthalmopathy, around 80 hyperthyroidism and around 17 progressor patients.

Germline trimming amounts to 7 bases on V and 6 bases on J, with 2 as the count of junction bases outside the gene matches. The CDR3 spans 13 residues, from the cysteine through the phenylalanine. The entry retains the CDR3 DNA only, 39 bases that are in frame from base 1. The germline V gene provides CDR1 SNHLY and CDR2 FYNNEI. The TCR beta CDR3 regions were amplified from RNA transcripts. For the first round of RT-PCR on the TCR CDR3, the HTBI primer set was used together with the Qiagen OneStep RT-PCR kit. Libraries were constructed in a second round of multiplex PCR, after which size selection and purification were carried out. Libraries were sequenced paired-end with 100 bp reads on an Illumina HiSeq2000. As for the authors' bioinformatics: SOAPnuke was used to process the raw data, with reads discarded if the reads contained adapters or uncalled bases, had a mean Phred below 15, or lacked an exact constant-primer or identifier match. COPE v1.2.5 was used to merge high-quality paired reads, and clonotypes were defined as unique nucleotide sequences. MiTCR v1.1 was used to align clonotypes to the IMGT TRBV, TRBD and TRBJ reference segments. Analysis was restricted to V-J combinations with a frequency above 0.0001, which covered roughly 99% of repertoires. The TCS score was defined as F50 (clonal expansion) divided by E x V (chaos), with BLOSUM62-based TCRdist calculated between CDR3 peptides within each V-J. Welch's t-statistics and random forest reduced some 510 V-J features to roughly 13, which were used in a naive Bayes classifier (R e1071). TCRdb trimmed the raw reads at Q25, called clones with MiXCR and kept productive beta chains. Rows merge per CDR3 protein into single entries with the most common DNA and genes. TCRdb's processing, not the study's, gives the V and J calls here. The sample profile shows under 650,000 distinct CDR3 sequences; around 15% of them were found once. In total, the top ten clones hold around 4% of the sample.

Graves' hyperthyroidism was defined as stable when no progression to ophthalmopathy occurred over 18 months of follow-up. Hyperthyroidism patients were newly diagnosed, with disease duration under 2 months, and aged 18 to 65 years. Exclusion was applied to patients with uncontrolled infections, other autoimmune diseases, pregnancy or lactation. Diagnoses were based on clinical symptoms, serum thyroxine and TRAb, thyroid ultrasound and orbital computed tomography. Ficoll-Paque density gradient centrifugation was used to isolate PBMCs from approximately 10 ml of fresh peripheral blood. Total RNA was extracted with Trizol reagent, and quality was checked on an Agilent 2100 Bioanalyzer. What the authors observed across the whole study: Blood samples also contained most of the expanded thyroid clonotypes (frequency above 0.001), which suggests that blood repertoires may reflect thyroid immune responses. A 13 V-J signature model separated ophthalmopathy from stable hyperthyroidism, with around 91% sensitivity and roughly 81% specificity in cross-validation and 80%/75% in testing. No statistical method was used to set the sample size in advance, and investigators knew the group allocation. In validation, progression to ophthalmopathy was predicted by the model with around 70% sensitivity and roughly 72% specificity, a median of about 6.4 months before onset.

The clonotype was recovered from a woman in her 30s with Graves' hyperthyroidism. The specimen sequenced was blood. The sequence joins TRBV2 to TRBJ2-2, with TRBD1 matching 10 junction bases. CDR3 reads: CASIDRGPGELFF. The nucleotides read TGTGCCAGCATAGACAGGGGGCCCGGGGAGCTGTTTTTT.